The entry below describes one T cell receptor beta chain. Its antigen remains unidentified. These data belong to a study of cytomegalovirus exposure and HLA in healthy donors. Whole-study results and caveats: Donors belonging to an Asian-associated ancestry cluster reportedly showed fewer N-insertions in productive TCRs than the roughly 670-donor mean, according to what a later analysis found.

V was clipped by 4 bases and J by 8 bases, with 11 bases between them. The CDR3 totals 13 residues. CDR1 and CDR2 (germline): WNHNN, SYGVQD (reference sequence). It was with 60 Vbeta and 13 Jbeta primers that the PCR ran. Here immunoSEQ multiplex PCR was the method, and the copy in TCRdb shows in-frame clones only, minus some. Of under 150,000 clones listed, 81% are singletons. V usage is TRBV10-1 and J usage is TRBJ1-4; weak D call: TRBD1 (6 bases). This receptor was taken from a man aged 18 to 29 in good health and CMV-seronegative. Material for sequencing was PBMCs. CDR3 in DNA: TGCGCCAGCAGTGGGGGGCCGAAGGAAAAACTGTTTTTT. This sequence encodes CASSGGPKEKLFF.